This TCR beta chain was identified in a study of early T cells in non-severe SARS-CoV-2 infection (dated by TCRdb to the early 2020s). As for the study more broadly: Because TCR sequencing was done on bulk RNA from unsorted whole blood, the alpha and beta chains could not be paired. General conclusions and limits of the study: VDJdb matching was skewed toward anti-spike CD8 responses and likely underestimated virus-specific expansions, missing private and CD4 specificities.

Libraries came from 5' RACE. The data were produced on a NextSeq 500. Unique molecular identifiers were attached to individual cDNA molecules in the TCR library protocol so that sequencing error and PCR bias could be corrected. TCR alpha and beta chains were both sequenced, and the abundances of alpha and beta sequences in each sample were closely correlated with each other. The paper's processing steps were these. V gene, J gene and CDR3 annotation of TCR sequences was performed with Decombinator V4. TCRs were defined as expanded if a significant change between any two time points was detected under a Poisson model with p below 0.0001. TCR abundances were normalised to the total number of TCRs sequenced in each sample and reported as counts per million. TRAV1-2 paired with TRAJ12, TRAJ20 or TRAJ33 defined MAIT TCRs, while TRAV10 paired with TRAJ18 defined iNKT TCRs. VDJdb, accessed 1 November 2021, was searched for CMV, EBV and SARS-CoV-2 annotated TCRs, with TCRs annotated for multiple antigens excluded. TCRdb trimmed the raw reads at Q25, called clones with MiXCR and kept productive beta chains. Duplicate CDR3 protein sequences are folded into a single record with the most common DNA and genes. The V and J calls here are based on TCRdb, not the publication. The sample yields more than 60,000 distinct CDR3 sequences; roughly 8.7% were counted once. The ten top clones hold 5.9% of the sample.

Only a few counts were recorded for this clonotype. Its specific antigen is unknown. Within one base of it there is no much larger clone, and no base qualities were kept. Here V drops 6 bases and J drops 7 bases, and the junction holds 11 bases not matched to any gene. The germline V gene provides CDR1 LGHNA and CDR2 YSLEER. The CDR3 goes from the cysteine to the phenylalanine over 14 residues. The sequence is cut down to CDR3 DNA, 42 bases in frame from base 1. A case-control design nested within a healthcare worker cohort in London, UK, was used, with weekly nasopharyngeal swab PCR tests and blood sampling performed. Healthcare workers were recruited between 23 and 31 March 2020, during the week of the UK lockdown, and were followed weekly for up to about 16 weeks.

The receptor chain draws on TRBV4-3 and TRBJ2-7; 8 bases in between match TRBD2. The sequence was obtained from an adult who was a healthcare worker with PCR-confirmed SARS-CoV-2 infection or an uninfected control (not recorded which). The sequencing sample was made of whole blood. The DNA sequence is as follows: TGCGCCAGCAGAGCTCAGAGGACTAGCAAGGAGCAGTACTTC. Translated, this gives CASRAQRTSKEQYF.